The TCR beta chain under discussion was sequenced for a study of T cells in Graves' hyperthyroidism and ophthalmopathy. TCR beta CDR3 region amplification was performed from RNA transcripts. The primer set for the first-round RT-PCR of the TCR CDR3 was HTBI. TCRdb independently ran MiXCR on the multiplex PCR reads; one entry per CDR3 protein. This sample carries about 380,000 distinct CDR3 sequences, about a fifth of them seen once, and the ten largest clones take around two fifths. Diagnostic assessment was based on clinical symptoms, serum thyroxine and TRAb, thyroid ultrasound and orbital computed tomography. V gave up 2 bases and J gave up 5 bases, with 11 bases separating them. This CDR3 is built from 14 residues. Germline V gene lookup returns CDR1 SGHRS and CDR2 YFSETQ. Ten or more counts support this clonotype.

V is TRBV5-1 and J is TRBJ1-5; possible D gene TRBD1, 5 bases. The source material was blood. The clonotype originates from a man between 18 and 35 years old with Graves' ophthalmopathy. The CDR3, as DNA: TGCGCCAGCAGCTTAAACGGGGCCGATCAGCCCCAGCATTTT. Encoded protein: CASSLNGADQPQHF.